The T cell receptor (beta chain) under discussion was sequenced for a study of technical replicates of blood from a few donors. Assay: immunoSEQ multiplex PCR; the TCRdb copy retains only in-frame clones and omits some. The sample includes over 75,000 clones, around 95% seen only once; the top ten take 0.22%. The CDR3 consists of 17 residues. Germline V gene data show CDR1 as SEHNR and CDR2 as FQNEAQ (reference sequence). The trim removed 4 bases at V and 9 bases at J, leaving 11 bases unmatched. The sequenced sample was T cells isolated from PBMCs. The source is a human donor in good health. V gene TRBV7-9 combines with J gene TRBJ2-1; 14 bases are a match to TRBD2. Here the CDR3 reads CASSSARLAGGLGEQFF. The CDR3 nucleotides read TGTGCCAGCAGCTCAGCCCGACTAGCGGGGGGGCTCGGTGAGCAGTTCTTC.